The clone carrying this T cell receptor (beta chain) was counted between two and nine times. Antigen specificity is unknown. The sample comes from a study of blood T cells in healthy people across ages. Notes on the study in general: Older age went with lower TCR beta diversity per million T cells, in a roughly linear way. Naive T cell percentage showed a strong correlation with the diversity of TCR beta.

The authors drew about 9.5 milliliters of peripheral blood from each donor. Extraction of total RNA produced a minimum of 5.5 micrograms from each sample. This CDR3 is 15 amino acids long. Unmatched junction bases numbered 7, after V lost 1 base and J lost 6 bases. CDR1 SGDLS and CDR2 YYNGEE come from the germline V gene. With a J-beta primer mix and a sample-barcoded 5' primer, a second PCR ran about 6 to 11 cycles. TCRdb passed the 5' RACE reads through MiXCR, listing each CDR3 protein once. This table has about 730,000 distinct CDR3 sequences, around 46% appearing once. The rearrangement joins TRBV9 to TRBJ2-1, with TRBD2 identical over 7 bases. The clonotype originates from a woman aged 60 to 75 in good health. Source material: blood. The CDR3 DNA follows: TGTGCCAGCAGCGTAAGTAGCGGGCCCTTCAATGAGCAGTTCTTC. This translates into CASSVSSGPFNEQFF.